The text below deals with one TCR beta chain. The record originates from a study of blood T cell repertoires in COVID-19. Study summary: The study drew acute and convalescent COVID-19 samples from the United States, Italy and Spain. T cells, B-cell-depleted T cells, or PBMCs provided the cDNA or gDNA that served as material.

Between the trimmed V and J ends, which lost 1 base and 3 bases, there was a span of 6 bases. The CDR3 length is 13 residues. Germline CDR1 and CDR2: MNHNS and SASEGT. In the original analysis: Using reference gene primer amplification, nucleated cell counts were estimated. Sequencing used immunoSEQ multiplex PCR; TCRdb keeps in-frame clones, though not all of them. From that table come the V and J calls and clone size; the DNA was used to work out D and trimming. Of fewer than 250,000 clones listed, approximately 81% are singletons. Seattle participants joined during active infection and were tracked over time.

The sample was peripheral blood. The source of this sequence is a woman of 80 years or more with COVID-19, enrolled during active disease. The chain carries TRBV6-1 and TRBJ1-2; no firm D call. The CDR3 coding sequence is TGTGCCAGCAGTGAAGTCGGGGACTATGGCTACACCTTC. Translated: CASSEVGDYGYTF.